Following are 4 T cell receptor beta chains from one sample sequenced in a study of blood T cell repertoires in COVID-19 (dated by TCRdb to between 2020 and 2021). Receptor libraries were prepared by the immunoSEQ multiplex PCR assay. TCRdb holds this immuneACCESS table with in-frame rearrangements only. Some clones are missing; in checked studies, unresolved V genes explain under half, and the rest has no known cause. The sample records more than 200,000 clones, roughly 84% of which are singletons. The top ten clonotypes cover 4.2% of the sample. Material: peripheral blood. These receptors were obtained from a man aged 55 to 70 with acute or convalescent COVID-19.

Here the CDR3 reads CATSRERARGETQYF. DNA for the CDR3: TGTGCCACCAGCAGAGAGCGGGCTCGAGGAGAGACCCAGTACTTC. J is TRBJ2-5 and V is TRBV15, with D maybe TRBD2 (5 bases). This CDR3 has 15 amino acids. V gave up 0 bases and J gave up 4 bases, with 12 bases separating them. The germline gives CDR1 LNHNV, CDR2 YYDKDF (reference sequence).

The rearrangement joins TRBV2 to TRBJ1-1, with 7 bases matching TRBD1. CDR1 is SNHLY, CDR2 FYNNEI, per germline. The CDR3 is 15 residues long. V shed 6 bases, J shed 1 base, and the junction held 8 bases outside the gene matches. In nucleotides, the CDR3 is TGTGCCAGCAGGCCCGGACAGGAGACGAACACTGAAGCTTTCTTT. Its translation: CASRPGQETNTEAFF.

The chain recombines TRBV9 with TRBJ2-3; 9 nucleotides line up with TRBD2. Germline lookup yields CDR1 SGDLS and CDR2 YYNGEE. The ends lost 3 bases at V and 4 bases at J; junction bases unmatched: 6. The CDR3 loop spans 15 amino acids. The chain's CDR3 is CASSALAGVADTQYF. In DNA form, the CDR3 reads TGTGCCAGCAGCGCCTTAGCGGGGGTGGCAGATACGCAGTATTTT. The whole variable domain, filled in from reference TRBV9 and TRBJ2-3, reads DSGVTQTPKHLITATGQRVTLRCSPRSGDLSVYWYQQSLDQGLQFLIQYYNGEERAKGNILERFSAQQFPDLHSELNLSSLELGDSALYFCASSALAGVADTQYFGPGTRLTVL.

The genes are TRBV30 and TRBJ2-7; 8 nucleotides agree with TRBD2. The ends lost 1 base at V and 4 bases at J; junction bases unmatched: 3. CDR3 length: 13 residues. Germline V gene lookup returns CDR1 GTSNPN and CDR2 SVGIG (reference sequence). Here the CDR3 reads CAWSAGTRYEQYF. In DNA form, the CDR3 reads TGTGCCTGGAGTGCGGGGACTAGGTACGAGCAGTACTTC.